Listed below are T cell receptor beta chains from one sample, sequenced in a study of blood T cell repertoires in COVID-19. The assay was immunoSEQ multiplex PCR, and TCRdb's table has in-frame clones only and misses some. Among 120,000 to 150,000 clones listed, about nine tenths were seen once. The sample taken for sequencing was peripheral blood. These receptors were collected from an elderly woman with acute or convalescent COVID-19. Each CDR3 is given without its conserved first and last residue.

>TRBV5-1
ASSFRGVPDNEQF
>TRBV4-2
ASSQDLKGANEKLF
>TRBV10-3
AISDPGYSYEQY
>TRBV5-1
ASSRLPGQGDTGELF
>TRBV5-1
ATSGTSGGPGTDTQY
>TRBV12-3/TRBV12-4
ASSLSGTEAF
>TRBV5-1
ASSREVADTDTQY
>TRBV29-1
SVEDRYSQETQY
>TRBV30
AWSKGGVNEQY
>TRBV3-1/TRBV3-2
ASSPVRGGYT
>TRBV30
AWSLNRGYNGYT
>TRBV5-1
ASSLSGTPTYYGYT
>TRBV2
ASRLLEGEQF
>TRBV29-1
SVLRDRVGNEQF
>TRBV3-1/TRBV3-2
ASSQNGAGANYGYT
>TRBV19
ASSSDGTGASVDEKLF